This entry lists 9 T cell receptor beta chains sequenced from one sample in a study of response to subunit inactivated influenza vaccine. Using its own MiXCR run on the RT-PCR reads, TCRdb lists one record per CDR3 protein. The data show over 300,000 distinct CDR3 sequences, just over 20% seen once. The sample consisted of PBMCs from blood, taken less than 22 months after vaccination. The source is a man between 45 and 75 years old who received an inactivated influenza vaccine.

There are many counts of this clonotype. The chain has TRBV5-1 and TRBJ1-1; TRBD1 agrees at 7 bases. Unmatched junction bases numbered 3, after V lost 0 bases and J lost 4 bases. In germline, CDR1 is SGHRS, CDR2 YFSETQ. The CDR3 loop spans 14 amino acids. In nucleotides, the CDR3 is TGCGCCAGCAGCTTGGTTCCAGGGGGCACTGAAGCTTTCTTT. Translation gives CASSLVPGGTEAFF.

The chain has TRBV28 and TRBJ1-4; D call uncertain. The CDR3 sequence is 18 residues long. Trimming left V 6 bases short and J 3 bases short, with 23 bases between. Per the germline V gene, CDR1 is MDHEN and CDR2 is SYDVKM. The CDR3 DNA reads as TGTGCCAGCAGCCCGTGGTTGGGCAGCTCCTCGGCTAATGAAAAACTGTTTTTT. It yields the protein CASSPWLGSSSANEKLFF.

This clonotype has only a few counts. The genes are TRBV20-1 and TRBJ1-2; D call uncertain. Germline loops: CDR1 DFQATT, CDR2 SNEGSKA (reference sequence). The CDR3 is made up of 13 amino acids. V dropped 2 bases and J dropped 3 bases, with 10 bases sitting between them. For the CDR3, the DNA is TGCAGTGCTAGACCGGGGTTTGACTATGGCTACACCTTC. Protein sequence: CSARPGFDYGYTF.

This clonotype has only a few counts. The J gene is TRBJ1-2, the V gene TRBV5-1; D call uncertain. The V gene lost 1 base and the J gene lost 6 bases, with 13 bases spanning the gap. This CDR3 contains 14 residues. Germline V gene lookup returns CDR1 SGHRS and CDR2 YFSETQ. The CDR3 DNA is TGCGCCAGCAGCTTGTCGGGAGGATCCGATGGCTACACCTTC. It translates to CASSLSGGSDGYTF.

This clonotype was counted between two and nine times. V is TRBV7-2 and J is TRBJ2-1; D call uncertain. The CDR3 has 12 residues. The germline gives CDR1 SGHTA, CDR2 FQGNSA. The germline V and J ends were trimmed by 5 bases and 8 bases, with 10 bases remaining between them. The CDR3 bases are TGTGCCAGCAGCCCCGGAAGGCATGAGCAGTTCTTC. As protein: CASSPGRHEQFF.

This clonotype was seen a handful of times. This rearrangement joins TRBV24-1 to TRBJ2-3, with D perhaps matching TRBD1 (6 bases). Germline values: CDR1 KGHDR, CDR2 SFDVKD. The germline V and J ends were trimmed by 4 bases and 2 bases, with 18 bases remaining between them. The CDR3 is 17 amino acids. The CDR3 is CATSDSRTDVLTDTQYF. CDR3 in DNA: TGTGCCACCAGTGACTCGCGGACAGATGTCCTCACAGATACGCAGTATTTT.

A few counts support this clonotype. The chain joins TRBV28 to TRBJ2-7, with D hard to call. Trimming cost V 9 bases and J 4 bases, with 19 bases left between them. Germline values: CDR1 MDHEN, CDR2 SYDVKM. This CDR3 comprises 14 residues. The CDR3 DNA reads TGTGCCAGTGCCGATCCAAACCAAAGTTACGAGCAGTACTTC. Translated, it gives CASADPNQSYEQYF.

Here the CDR3 DNA reads TGTGCCACCAGTGCAAACGGGGAGCTGTTTTTT. Protein sequence: CATSANGELFF. This chain uses TRBV24-1 with TRBJ2-2, with D uncertain. Germline CDR1 and CDR2: KGHDR and SFDVKD. The V gene lost 5 bases and the J gene lost 7 bases, with 4 bases spanning the gap. This CDR3 has 11 amino acids.

This clonotype was seen a handful of times. The V and J genes are TRBV7-6 and TRBJ1-5; unclear D gene. The CDR3 length is 15 residues. V was pared by 4 bases and J by 7 bases, with 17 bases between. Germline V gene lookup returns CDR1 SGHVS and CDR2 FNYEAQ. The CDR3 loop is CASSSMETPGQPQHF. Here the CDR3 DNA reads TGTGCCAGCAGCTCAATGGAAACTCCGGGGCAGCCCCAGCATTTT.